The following is a TCR beta chain sequence with its context. This record belongs to a study of cytomegalovirus exposure and HLA in healthy donors. Primers: 60 Vbeta forward and 13 Jbeta reverse. Assay used: immunoSEQ multiplex PCR; TCRdb lists only in-frame clones, some missing. The sample has more than 95,000 clones; 64% are singletons. Sequencing was done on a sample of PBMCs. The receptor was derived from a man aged 55 to 70 in good health and CMV-seronegative.

In DNA, the CDR3 is TGTGCCAGCAGCTTGGGGGCTAGCTTGGGGAATGAGCAGTTCTTC. Translation: CASSLGASLGNEQFF. The gene calls are TRBV5-4 and TRBJ2-1, with D perhaps matching TRBD2 (5 bases). Per germline, CDR1 SGHNT and CDR2 YYREEE (reference sequence). V gave up 0 bases and J gave up 7 bases, with 14 bases separating them. The CDR3 totals 15 residues.